This TCR beta chain was sequenced during a study of T cells after yellow fever vaccination. At the level of the study: SMART-Seq v4 Ultra Low Input prepared the low-cell-number fractions.

From the 5' RACE reads, TCRdb called clonotypes with MiXCR, one entry per CDR3 protein. The profile shows 55,000 to 70,000 distinct CDR3 sequences, 5% to 8% of them singletons. The sample holds a few counts of this clonotype. Antigen unknown. V dropped 2 bases and J dropped 3; count of bases not matched to a gene: 7. The CDR3 runs to 17 residues. Germline V gene sequence: CDR1 LNHDA, CDR2 SQIVND (reference sequence). Study results and limitations: Among all clonotypes, a small share was observed in both CD4 and CD8 compartments. Repertoires obtained by FACS sorting could include abundant clonotypes that entered as contaminants from the bulk population. Compared with primary, the secondary response was weaker and peaked at day 5, not 15.

This material consisted of CD8+ T cells sorted from PBMCs, taken approximately 47 days after the first yellow fever vaccination. The TCR was taken from a man aged 18-30 years who received the YFV17D yellow fever vaccine. V usage is TRBV19 and J usage is TRBJ2-1; 10 bases line up with TRBD2. The CDR3 spells CASSISSGGPYYNEQFF. CDR3 sequence (DNA): TGTGCCAGTAGTATATCTAGCGGGGGACCCTACTACAATGAGCAGTTCTTC.